This passage covers 32 T cell receptor beta chains from one sample sequenced in a study of radiation and T cells in renal cell carcinoma. Method: immunoSEQ multiplex PCR; TCRdb's copy keeps in-frame clones and lacks some. The table lists 60,000 to 95,000 clones, roughly 83% of them singletons. Time point here: blood 4 weeks post-SBRT, at nephrectomy. Described treatment: 15 Gy SBRT to primary tumor, nephrectomy 4 weeks later. Here the sequenced sample was blood, taken from a patient whose treatment included radiotherapy and nephrectomy. Receptors were obtained from a woman aged 60-75 years with renal cell carcinoma.

The chain uses TRBV7-9 and TRBJ1-2, with TRBD1 matching over 7 bases. This CDR3 is 18 amino acids long. Germline CDR1 and CDR2: SEHNR and FQNEAQ (reference sequence). Trimming at V came to 3 bases and at J to 0 bases, leaving 13 bases not matched to a gene. CDR3 region: CASSFFTRSRGTNYGYTF. The CDR3 nucleotides are TGTGCCAGCAGCTTTTTTACCCGGAGCAGGGGGACTAACTATGGCTACACCTTC.

The V call is TRBV7-2, the J call TRBJ2-5, with 8 bases aligning to TRBD1. The CDR3 has 17 amino acids. The germline V gene has CDR1 SGHTA and CDR2 FQGNSA. V lost 1 base, J lost 2 bases, and 9 bases stayed unmatched. This CDR3 is CASSLGTGGRGQETQYF. CDR3 sequence (DNA): TGTGCCAGCAGCTTAGGCACAGGGGGAAGAGGGCAAGAGACCCAGTACTTC. The full variable domain, in which reference TRBV7-2 and TRBJ2-5 provide the parts outside the CDR3, is GAGVSQSPSNKVTEKGKDVELRCDPISGHTALYWYRQSLGQGLEFLIYFQGNSAPDKSGLPSDRFSAERTGGSVSTLTIQRTQQEDSAVYLCASSLGTGGRGQETQYFGPGTRLLVL.

The V call is TRBV13, the J call TRBJ2-6; TRBD1 matches 7 bases. After removal of 4 bases from V and 0 bases from J, the junction contained 3 bases not matched to a gene. Germline lookup yields CDR1 PRHDT and CDR2 FYEKMQ (reference sequence). The CDR3 loop spans 16 amino acids. The DNA of the CDR3 is TGTGCCAGCAGCTGGGACAGACACTCTGGGGCCAACGTCCTGACTTTC. It encodes CASSWDRHSGANVLTF.

DNA for the CDR3: TGTGCCAGCAGTGCCAGGGGTTTAGGAGAGCAGTTCTTC. It codes for CASSARGLGEQFF. The V gene is TRBV6-1, the J gene TRBJ2-1; tentatively, D is TRBD1 (6 bases). Germline lookup yields CDR1 MNHNS and CDR2 SASEGT. V was trimmed by 4 bases and J by 10 bases, leaving 14 bases between them. The CDR3 is 13 amino acids.

The chain employs TRBV7-9 and TRBJ1-1, with D possibly TRBD1 on 6 matching bases. This CDR3 region has 15 residues. CDR1 SEHNR and CDR2 FQNEAQ come from the germline V gene (reference sequence). V lost 5 bases, J lost 7 bases, and 20 bases lay in between. The CDR3 region has the DNA TGTGCCAGCAGCCTCATGGACAGTTTCAACGTTGAAGCTTTCTTT. Translated, it gives CASSLMDSFNVEAFF.

The V and J genes are TRBV4-3 and TRBJ2-3; 11 bases match TRBD2. Germline loops: CDR1 LGHNA, CDR2 YSLEER. The CDR3 contains 18 residues. The J segment lost 4 bases and the V segment lost 1 base, leaving 10 bases of the junction unmatched. CDR3 coding DNA: TGCGCCAGCAGCCAAGGACCAGTAGCGGGAGGGCCCTCAGATACGCAGTATTTT. It encodes CASSQGPVAGGPSDTQYF.

The CDR3: CASKLSGSTDTQYF. CDR3 nucleotides: TGTGCCAGCAAACTTAGCGGAAGCACAGATACGCAGTATTTT. The rearrangement links TRBV6-5 to TRBJ2-3, with D tentatively TRBD2 (6 bases). In germline, CDR1 is MNHEY, CDR2 SVGAGI. CDR3 size: 14 residues. Trimming pared 7 bases from V and 0 bases from J, leaving 11 bases between.

The chain joins TRBV7-2 to TRBJ1-5; D possibly corresponds to TRBD1 (6 bases). Germline V gives CDR1 SGHTA, CDR2 FQGNSA. The CDR3 totals 13 residues. Trimming removed 5 bases at V and 4 bases at J, with 9 bases between. CDR3 sequence reads: CASSPRGNQPQHF. In nucleotides, the CDR3 is TGTGCCAGCAGCCCTAGGGGGAATCAGCCCCAGCATTTT. Complete variable domain (other parts from reference TRBV7-2 and TRBJ1-5): GAGVSQSPSNKVTEKGKDVELRCDPISGHTALYWYRQSLGQGLEFLIYFQGNSAPDKSGLPSDRFSAERTGGSVSTLTIQRTQQEDSAVYLCASSPRGNQPQHFGDGTRLSIL.

The chain joins TRBV5-1 to TRBJ2-1, with D possibly being TRBD1 (5 bases). Germline V lookup: CDR1 SGHRS, CDR2 YFSETQ. This CDR3 has 18 amino acids. V dropped 3 bases and J dropped 2 bases, with 21 bases sitting between them. The CDR3 sequence is CASSYMAQGVGAYNEQFF. The CDR3 nucleotides read TGCGCCAGCAGCTACATGGCCCAAGGGGTAGGGGCCTACAATGAGCAGTTCTTC.

The CDR3 sequence: CASIRGANEKLFF. CDR3 coding DNA: TGTGCCAGCATTAGGGGGGCTAATGAAAAACTGTTTTTT. The chain links TRBV2 to TRBJ1-4; D might be TRBD1 (6 bases). Trimming pared 7 bases from V and 3 bases from J, leaving 9 bases between. The V gene's germline CDR1 is SNHLY and CDR2 FYNNEI. The CDR3 is made up of 13 amino acids. Using reference TRBV2 and TRBJ1-4 for the parts outside the CDR3, the full variable domain is EPEVTQTPSHQVTQMGQEVILRCVPISNHLYFYWYRQILGQKVEFLVSFYNNEISEKSEIFDDQFSVERPDGSNFTLKIRSTKLEDSAMYFCASIRGANEKLFFGSGTQLSVL.

The V gene is TRBV6-5, the J gene TRBJ2-7; D not certain. The V and J ends lost 2 bases and 0 bases respectively, with 8 bases between them. In germline, CDR1 is MNHEY, CDR2 SVGAGI. The length of the CDR3 is 14 residues. The CDR3 DNA follows: TGTGCCAGCAGTTACGTGGCGAGCTCCTACGAGCAGTACTTC. Translated, it gives CASSYVASSYEQYF.

This clone came up once. The V call is TRBV5-1, the J call TRBJ1-6; D might be TRBD1 (5 bases). Germline V gene lookup returns CDR1 SGHRS and CDR2 YFSETQ. The CDR3 has 15 amino acids. V was clipped by 4 bases and J by 8 bases, with 16 bases between them. The CDR3 region has the DNA TGCGCCAGCAGCCCGGACAACCCTGGGGATTCACCCCTCCACTTT. This codes for CASSPDNPGDSPLHF.

The rearrangement links TRBV7-9 to TRBJ1-5; D is unclear. Trimming pared 1 base from V and 2 bases from J, leaving 15 bases between. The germline CDR1 and CDR2 sequences are SEHNR and FQNEAQ (reference sequence). The length of the CDR3 is 17 residues. The CDR3 nucleotides read TGTGCCAGCAGCTTAGAAACGGTGGGATACGGCAATCAGCCCCAGCATTTT. It encodes CASSLETVGYGNQPQHF.

This sequence joins TRBV6-6 and TRBJ1-6; D might be TRBD1 (6 bases). Germline CDR1 reads MNHNY; CDR2 reads SVGAGI (reference sequence). This CDR3 has 15 residues. V lost 4 bases to trimming and J lost 7 bases, with 14 bases between them. In DNA, the CDR3 is TGTGCCAGCAGTTCTACGACAGGTCAGAATTCACCCCTCCACTTT. Amino acid sequence: CASSSTTGQNSPLHF.

This clone came up a few times. V gene TRBV6-5 combines with J gene TRBJ1-1, with D possibly matching TRBD1 (6 bases). Deletions cut 6 bases from V and 1 base from J, with 9 bases between. The germline V gene has CDR1 MNHEY and CDR2 SVGAGI. The CDR3 loop spans 13 amino acids. The CDR3 sequence is CASSQDRNTEAFF. CDR3 in DNA: TGTGCCAGCAGCCAGGACAGGAACACTGAAGCTTTCTTT.

The rearrangement uses TRBV9 and TRBJ1-2; D gene uncertain. The CDR3 loop spans 14 amino acids. The V and J ends lost 5 bases and 0 bases respectively, with 11 bases between them. Germline CDR1 and CDR2: SGDLS and YYNGEE. The CDR3 bases are TGTGCCAGCAGGGACCCCCGAGCTAACTATGGCTACACCTTC. Translating it yields CASRDPRANYGYTF.

The chain combines TRBV4-2 with TRBJ1-2, with 7 bases fitting TRBD1. The CDR3 sequence is 13 residues long. Germline lookup yields CDR1 LGHNA and CDR2 YNFKEQ. Germline trimming cut 4 bases from V and 14 bases from J; bases unmatched to any gene: 13. The CDR3 is CASSLRSGQAGTF. In DNA, the CDR3 is TGTGCCAGCAGCCTGAGATCTGGACAGGCAGGGACCTTC.

This sequence joins TRBV29-1 and TRBJ2-2; 8 nucleotides agree with TRBD2. The CDR3 spans 14 residues. Unmatched junction bases numbered 10, after V lost 4 bases and J lost 9 bases. In germline, CDR1 is SQVTM, CDR2 ANQGSEA. CDR3 sequence reads: CSVVPAGAKRELFF. CDR3 DNA sequence: TGCAGCGTTGTGCCAGCGGGAGCGAAACGGGAGCTGTTTTTT.

The gene calls are TRBV7-2 and TRBJ2-1; D is unresolved. V was cut by 4 bases and J by 7 bases, with 17 bases left in between. The germline V gene has CDR1 SGHTA and CDR2 FQGNSA. The CDR3 length is 15 residues. CDR3 in DNA: TGTGCCAGCAGCTCACCGGGCCTCGCCCATAATGAGCAGTTCTTC. Encoded protein: CASSSPGLAHNEQFF.

The rearrangement links TRBV7-9 to TRBJ2-2; 8 bases line up with TRBD2. J lost 6 bases, V lost 5 bases, and 11 bases had no gene match. This CDR3 is built from 16 residues. Germline values: CDR1 SEHNR, CDR2 FQNEAQ (reference sequence). CDR3 protein: CASSPAAGVGSGELFF. The CDR3 region has the DNA TGTGCCAGCAGCCCGGCAGCGGGAGTGGGGTCCGGGGAGCTGTTTTTT. The full variable domain, with the rest looked up from reference TRBV7-9 and TRBJ2-2, is DTGVSQNPRHKITKRGQNVTFRCDPISEHNRLYWYRQTLGQGPEFLTYFQNEAQLEKSRLLSDRFSAERPKGSFSTLEIQRTEQGDSAMYLCASSPAAGVGSGELFFGEGSRLTVL.

The chain employs TRBV2 and TRBJ1-5; TRBD1 aligns across 10 bases. There are 15 residues in the CDR3. Germline V gene lookup returns CDR1 SNHLY and CDR2 FYNNEI. V lost 6 bases to trimming and J lost 5 bases; unmatched junction nucleotides: 7. CDR3 sequence (DNA): TGTGCCAGCAGCGGACTAGGGACAGGGGATCAGCCCCAGCATTTT. Protein product: CASSGLGTGDQPQHF.

This rearrangement joins TRBV5-1 to TRBJ1-1, with 7 bases matching TRBD1. Germline loops: CDR1 SGHRS, CDR2 YFSETQ. CDR3 length: 14 amino acids. J gave up 2 bases and V 6 bases, and 7 bases lay outside the gene matches. In nucleotides, the CDR3 is TGCGCCAGCAAAATTGACAGGGAAAACACTGAAGCTTTCTTT. Its translation: CASKIDRENTEAFF.

The chain couples TRBV6-1 to TRBJ2-7; tentative D call: TRBD1 (5 bases). V lost 2 bases and J 2 bases, leaving 7 bases between the germline ends. The CDR3 totals 13 residues. Germline V gene sequence: CDR1 MNHNS, CDR2 SASEGT. The CDR3 DNA sequence: TGTGCCAGCAGTGAACCAGGGACCTACGAGCAGTACTTC. It codes for CASSEPGTYEQYF.

This clone was recorded a few times. The chain is built from TRBV27 and TRBJ1-5; 9 bases agree with TRBD1. CDR1 and CDR2 from the germline V gene are MNHEY and SMNVEV (reference sequence). V gave up 4 bases and J gave up 7 bases; unmatched junction bases: 5. The length of the CDR3 is 14 residues. CDR3 DNA: TGTGCCAGCAGTTCCGGACAGGGGCAACAGCCCCAGCATTTT. Translated, it gives CASSSGQGQQPQHF.

The chain is built from TRBV6-5 and TRBJ2-7; D is perhaps TRBD2 (6 bases). Per the germline V gene, CDR1 is MNHEY and CDR2 is SVGAGI. This CDR3 spans 14 amino acids. Between the trimmed V and J ends, which lost 8 bases and 0 bases, there was a span of 14 bases. CDR3 protein: CASWDVAVSYEQYF. CDR3 bases: TGTGCCAGCTGGGACGTAGCGGTCTCCTACGAGCAGTACTTC.

This chain uses TRBV5-3 with TRBJ2-7, with 7 bases lining up with TRBD2. TRBV5-3 has ORF status, its function being uncertain. J gave up 2 bases and V 8 bases, and 7 bases lay outside the gene matches. The CDR3 has 13 amino acids. The CDR3 is CASSGTPTYEQYF. DNA for the CDR3: TGTGCCAGCAGCGGGACTCCGACCTACGAGCAGTACTTC.

The V and J genes are TRBV7-2 and TRBJ2-7; 10 positions agree with TRBD1. This CDR3 spans 16 amino acids. J gave up 5 bases and V 2 bases, and 9 bases lay outside the gene matches. Germline CDR1 and CDR2: SGHTA and FQGNSA. CDR3 loop: CASSLSSGTGAHEQYF. CDR3 nucleotide sequence: TGTGCCAGCAGCTTATCTTCCGGGACAGGGGCCCACGAGCAGTACTTC.

The V and J genes are TRBV28 and TRBJ1-1, with D uncertain. The CDR3 length is 14 residues. The V gene's germline CDR1 is MDHEN and CDR2 SYDVKM. V was trimmed by 4 bases and J by 1 base, leaving 10 bases between them. In DNA form, the CDR3 reads TGTGCCAGCAGTTACGGCAGGAGGAACACTGAAGCTTTCTTT. As protein: CASSYGRRNTEAFF.

J is TRBJ2-5 and V is TRBV7-3; D remains ambiguous. This CDR3 has 13 amino acids. CDR1 is SGHTA and CDR2 is FQGTGA in the germline V gene. The germline V and J ends were trimmed by 0 bases and 4 bases, with 6 bases remaining between them. CDR3 residues: CASSLTLGETQYF. The CDR3 nucleotides read TGTGCCAGCAGCTTAACGTTGGGAGAGACCCAGTACTTC.

The V and J genes are TRBV27 and TRBJ1-2, with D perhaps matching TRBD1 (6 bases). The CDR3 runs 18 residues. V lost 5 bases, J lost 1 base, and 23 bases lay in between. CDR1 and CDR2 (germline): MNHEY, SMNVEV (reference sequence). For the CDR3, the DNA is TGTGCCAGCAGTCCTGCCGAGGACAGATTATATTTTAACTATGGCTACACCTTC. This gives the protein CASSPAEDRLYFNYGYTF.

The chain is built from TRBV28 and TRBJ2-4; D is possibly TRBD2 (6 bases). V was cut by 5 bases and J by 10 bases, with 18 bases left in between. Looked up from germline, CDR1 is MDHEN and CDR2 is SYDVKM. This CDR3 is built from 14 residues. Here the CDR3 DNA reads TGTGCCAGCAGTGGTGGGGGGTTAAGGAAAATTCAGTACTTC. Amino acids: CASSGGGLRKIQYF.

J is TRBJ2-1 and V is TRBV4-3; D perhaps matches TRBD2 (5 bases). V was shortened by 0 bases and J by 5 bases, with 14 bases between the two germline ends. The CDR3 loop spans 16 amino acids. The germline V gene has CDR1 LGHNA and CDR2 YSLEER. DNA of the CDR3: TGCGCCAGCAGCCAAGATATGAGGGCCCCCCACAATGAGCAGTTCTTC. Translated: CASSQDMRAPHNEQFF.